This is a list of T cell receptor beta chains from one sample in a study of T cells after yellow fever vaccination. TCRdb re-called the 5' RACE reads with MiXCR, one entry per CDR3 protein. The sample shows approximately 250,000 distinct CDR3 sequences, about 5.2% of them seen only once. The sample consisted of CD4+ T cells sorted from PBMCs, taken on the day of the yellow fever booster vaccination. These receptors originate from a man younger than 30 who received the YFV17D yellow fever vaccine. The CDR3 runs from the conserved cysteine through the conserved F or W. A D gene is named only where the DNA matches it firmly. Size is omitted from some rows. Given values are once, few, many or a class for expanded clones.

>.|TRBJ1-3|TRBV6-5|.
TGTGCCAGCAGTTGGGCGGGGGCCTCTGGAAACACCATATATTTT
CASSWAGASGNTIYF
>.|TRBJ2-5|TRBV24-1|.
TGTGCCACCAGTGCCCCTCGCACGGAAGAGACCCAGTACTTC
CATSAPRTEETQYF
>TRBD2|TRBJ2-5|TRBV7-2|.
TGTGCCAGCAGCCGACTAGCGGGGGAAGGTTGGGAGACCCAGTACTTC
CASSRLAGEGWETQYF
>.|TRBJ1-1|TRBV24-1|few
TGTGCCACCAGTGATCCCGGGGGTGAAGCTTTCTTT
CATSDPGGEAFF
>.|TRBJ1-6|TRBV3-1|few
TGTGCCAGCAGCCGATCAGGAGCACAGTCACCCCTCCACTTT
CASSRSGAQSPLHF
>.|TRBJ1-1|TRBV20-1|few
TGCAGTGCTAGAGATCGTACGTTGAACACTGAAGCTTTCTTT
CSARDRTLNTEAFF
>.|TRBJ1-2|TRBV12-3/TRBV12-4|.
TGTGCCAGCAGCCCAAGCAATGGCAGGGGTCATGGCTACACCTTC
CASSPSNGRGHGYTF
>.|TRBJ2-7|TRBV18|few
TGTGCCAGCTCACAAACCGGACAGTCGTCCTACGAGCAGTACTTC
CASSQTGQSSYEQYF
>.|TRBJ2-3|TRBV5-1|few
TGCGCCAGCAGCTCCACCCGGGGCACAGATACGCAGTATTTT
CASSSTRGTDTQYF
>.|TRBJ1-2|TRBV12-3/TRBV12-4|few
TGTGCCAGCGGAAGACCAGGACGGGGCTACACCTTC
CASGRPGRGYTF
>.|TRBJ1-5|TRBV21-1|.
TGTGCCAGCAGCGCCCGGAAGCCTGGCCCAACATTCAATCAGCCCCAGCATTTT
CASSARKPGPTFNQPQHF
>.|TRBJ1-2|TRBV7-2|few
TGTGCCAGCAGCTTAGTGCAGGGGAGCTATGGCTACACCTTC
CASSLVQGSYGYTF
>.|TRBJ2-7|TRBV6-6|few
TGTGCCAGCAGTTATAACGCCTACGAGCAGTACTTC
CASSYNAYEQYF